Each of the 18 T cell receptor beta chains below was sequenced from the same sample in a study of blood T cell repertoires in COVID-19. Libraries were prepared by immunoSEQ multiplex PCR; TCRdb keeps only in-frame clonotypes and omits some of them. The sample has about 160,000 clones, around 83% seen once. Sample: peripheral blood. These receptors all come from a man between 45 and 60 years old with active or convalescent COVID-19.

The chain couples TRBV6-2 or TRBV6-3 to TRBJ2-5, with D tentatively TRBD1 (6 bases). CDR1 and CDR2 from the germline V gene are MNHEY and SVGEGT. The germline V and J ends were trimmed by 3 bases and 1 base, with 15 bases remaining between them. This CDR3 spans 16 amino acids. The CDR3 loop reads CASSYRQGTSQETQYF. CDR3 DNA sequence: TGTGCCAGCAGTTATAGGCAGGGGACGTCCCAAGAGACCCAGTACTTC.

This chain connects TRBV15 to TRBJ1-2; 7 bases agree with TRBD1. Germline assignment: CDR1 LNHNV and CDR2 YYDKDF (reference sequence). The CDR3 extends over 13 amino acids. V lost 7 bases, J lost 4 bases, and 6 bases stayed unmatched. The CDR3 loop is CATTGGLGYGYTF. The CDR3, as DNA: TGTGCCACCACAGGGGGGTTGGGCTATGGCTACACCTTC.

This rearrangement joins TRBV6-6 to TRBJ2-3; the D gene is possibly TRBD1 (8 bases). CDR1 and CDR2 (germline): MNHNY, SVGAGI (reference sequence). The CDR3 has 15 residues. V was clipped by 8 bases and J by 3 bases, with 18 bases between them. The CDR3 DNA follows: TGTGCCAGCGCGAACAGGGGGAGGGGAACAGATACGCAGTATTTT. Translated: CASANRGRGTDTQYF.

V and J are TRBV10-3 and TRBJ2-3; 14 nucleotides align to TRBD2. CDR3 length: 18 amino acids. After removal of 1 base from V and 1 base from J, the junction contained 4 bases not matched to a gene. From germline, CDR1 is ENHRY and CDR2 SYGVKD. The CDR3 DNA follows: TGTGCCATCAGTGAGTACGGGACTAGCGGGAGCGGCACAGATACGCAGTATTTT. Translated: CAISEYGTSGSGTDTQYF.

Written as DNA, the CDR3 is TGTGCCAGCAAGCGGGGGGACAATGAGCAGTTCTTC. It encodes CASKRGDNEQFF. The chain is built from TRBV2 and TRBJ2-1; 9 bases map to TRBD2. The CDR3 sequence is 12 residues long. The junction had 0 bases not matched to a gene; V was cut back by 7 bases and J by 5 bases. Germline V gene data show CDR1 as SNHLY and CDR2 as FYNNEI. The variable domain in full, completed from reference TRBV2 and TRBJ2-1, reads EPEVTQTPSHQVTQMGQEVILRCVPISNHLYFYWYRQILGQKVEFLVSFYNNEISEKSEIFDDQFSVERPDGSNFTLKIRSTKLEDSAMYFCASKRGDNEQFFGPGTRLTVL.

This sequence joins TRBV28 and TRBJ1-5; weak D call: TRBD1 (5 bases). This CDR3 has 15 amino acids. CDR1 MDHEN and CDR2 SYDVKM come from the germline V gene. Trimming pared 3 bases from V and 4 bases from J, leaving 13 bases between. This CDR3 is CASSFSRDRNQPQHF. CDR3 in DNA: TGTGCCAGCAGTTTCAGCCGTGACAGAAATCAGCCCCAGCATTTT.

This chain connects TRBV5-1 to TRBJ1-2, with 8 bases matching TRBD1. The CDR3 covers 14 residues. With V trimmed by 7 bases and J by 6 bases, 11 bases remained unmatched. Germline V gene data show CDR1 as SGHRS and CDR2 as YFSETQ. The CDR3, as DNA: TGCGCCAGCGCCCCCGTGACAGGGGCAAATGGCTACACCTTC. Its protein is CASAPVTGANGYTF.

V is TRBV5-4 and J is TRBJ1-3, with D uncertain. This CDR3 spans 14 amino acids. CDR1 is SGHNT, CDR2 YYREEE, per germline (reference sequence). Trimming removed 4 bases from V and 3 bases from J, with 11 bases in between. The CDR3 region is CASSLERGGNTIYF. The CDR3 region has the DNA TGTGCCAGCAGCCTGGAGCGGGGTGGAAACACCATATATTTT.

The chain joins TRBV15 to TRBJ2-1, with D perhaps TRBD2 (5 bases). Germline CDR1 is LNHNV and CDR2 is YYDKDF (reference sequence). The CDR3 consists of 14 residues. Trimming left V 0 bases short and J 13 bases short, with 16 bases between. The CDR3 DNA reads as TGTGCCACCAGCAGAGATGGAGCGGCATTGGGCCAGTTCTTC. It encodes CATSRDGAALGQFF.

The chain is built from TRBV5-1 and TRBJ1-6; 9 nucleotides agree with TRBD1. V lost 0 bases to trimming and J lost 5 bases; unmatched junction nucleotides: 15. The CDR3 totals 20 residues. Germline V lookup: CDR1 SGHRS, CDR2 YFSETQ. CDR3 DNA: TGCGCCAGCAGCTTGGTTCGGTATGGCACAGGGGGCCAGAATAATTCACCCCTCCACTTT. It encodes CASSLVRYGTGGQNNSPLHF.

The genes are TRBV9 and TRBJ1-2; 7 bases fit TRBD1. V lost 4 bases, J lost 2 bases, and 2 bases stayed unmatched. Per the germline V gene, CDR1 is SGDLS and CDR2 is YYNGEE. There are 13 residues in the CDR3. Here the CDR3 reads CASSTGQNYGYTF. The CDR3 nucleotides read TGTGCCAGCAGCACGGGACAGAACTATGGCTACACCTTC.

This chain joins TRBV7-2 and TRBJ1-2; no clear D gene. The ends were cut back, 1 base at V and 0 bases at J, with 9 bases in the middle. This CDR3 comprises 15 residues. Germline CDR1 and CDR2: SGHTA and FQGNSA. CDR3 in amino acids: CASSLGAASNYGYTF. In DNA, the CDR3 is TGTGCCAGCAGCTTAGGGGCAGCCTCTAACTATGGCTACACCTTC.

The rearrangement uses TRBV7-2 and TRBJ2-2; 7 bases align to TRBD2. This CDR3 has 14 amino acids. Germline CDR1 is SGHTA and CDR2 is FQGNSA. The J segment lost 6 bases and the V segment lost 4 bases, leaving 5 bases of the junction unmatched. CDR3 sequence reads: CASSSRRGAGELFF. For the CDR3, the DNA is TGTGCCAGCAGCTCCAGACGGGGGGCCGGGGAGCTGTTTTTT.

The rearrangement joins TRBV7-9 to TRBJ1-2, with D unresolved. The CDR3 is made up of 14 amino acids. Germline V gives CDR1 SEHNR, CDR2 FQNEAQ (reference sequence). V was shortened by 3 bases and J by 4 bases, with 12 bases between the two germline ends. CDR3 bases: TGTGCCAGCAGCTTCGCAGTTTCGGGCTATGGCTACACCTTC. Translated, it gives CASSFAVSGYGYTF.

This clone was found once. V is TRBV11-3 and J is TRBJ1-2; TRBD1 might be the D (5 bases). The V and J ends lost 5 bases and 3 bases respectively, with 10 bases between them. Germline V CDR1 and CDR2: SGHNT, YENEEA. The CDR3 consists of 13 residues. The CDR3 sequence is CASSTDSHYGYTF. As DNA, the CDR3 is TGTGCCAGCAGCACAGACAGTCACTATGGCTACACCTTC.

The chain carries TRBV6-5 and TRBJ2-3, with D tentatively TRBD1 (6 bases). CDR3 length: 15 amino acids. CDR1 and CDR2 from the germline V gene are MNHEY and SVGAGI. Trimming removed 3 bases at V and 6 bases at J, with 16 bases between. The CDR3 nucleotides are TGTGCCAGCAGTTATTACGACAGGCCGGGGGATACGCAGTATTTT. It is translated as CASSYYDRPGDTQYF.

V gene TRBV19 combines with J gene TRBJ1-2; 7 nucleotides match TRBD1. After removal of 9 bases from V and 7 bases from J, the junction contained 5 bases not matched to a gene. This CDR3 has 11 amino acids. Per germline, CDR1 LNHDA and CDR2 SQIVND (reference sequence). The CDR3 DNA reads TGTGCCAGCGATAACAGGGGTGGCTACACCTTC. As protein: CASDNRGGYTF. The full variable domain, with the rest looked up from reference TRBV19 and TRBJ1-2, is DGGITQSPKYLFRKEGQNVTLSCEQNLNHDAMYWYRQDPGQGLRLIYYSQIVNDFQKGDIAEGYSVSREKKESFPLTVTSAQKNPTAFYLCASDNRGGYTFGSGTRLTVV.

V usage is TRBV18 and J usage is TRBJ2-2; 10 bases map to TRBD1. The trim removed 3 bases at V and 3 bases at J, leaving 4 bases unmatched. The CDR3 extends over 16 amino acids. Per germline, CDR1 KGHSH and CDR2 LQKENI. CDR3 in DNA: TGTGCCAGCTCACCCCCCGGACAGGGGGACACCGGGGAGCTGTTTTTT. Its protein product is CASSPPGQGDTGELFF. The variable domain in full, completed from reference TRBV18 and TRBJ2-2, reads NAGVMQNPRHLVRRRGQEARLRCSPMKGHSHVYWYRQLPEEGLKFMVYLQKENIIDESGMPKERFSAEFPKEGPSILRIQQVVRGDSAAYFCASSPPGQGDTGELFFGEGSRLTVL.